These 16 T cell receptor beta chains were all obtained from the same sample, sequenced in a study of OX40 agonist ivuxolimab in advanced cancers. The table came from immunoSEQ multiplex PCR; TCRdb's copy has only in-frame clones and leaves some out. Among around 48,000 clones, 65% to 85% were seen once, and the ten largest hold 1% to 1.3%. The sample was CD4+ or CD8+ T cells sorted from blood, taken in a trial of the OX40 agonist ivuxolimab. These receptors were taken from an adult with an advanced solid tumor such as melanoma, head and neck, liver or kidney cancer.

This chain links TRBV2 with TRBJ2-1, with D perhaps assigned TRBD1 or TRBD2 (5 bases each). Trimming stripped 2 bases from V and 15 bases from J, with 14 bases between. Germline CDR1 reads SNHLY; CDR2 reads FYNNEI. The CDR3 extends over 12 amino acids. The CDR3 bases are TGTGCCAGCAGTGAATACCGGGACCGTATGTTCTTC. Protein product: CASSEYRDRMFF.

The chain carries TRBV11-2 and TRBJ2-2; D might be TRBD1 (7 bases). This CDR3 has 15 amino acids. The germline V and J ends were trimmed by 2 bases and 7 bases, with 14 bases remaining between them. Germline-derived CDR1 and CDR2 are SGHAT and FQNNGV. The CDR3 spells CASSLSRGVNGELFF. CDR3 bases: TGTGCCAGCAGCTTAAGCAGGGGGGTAAACGGGGAGCTGTTTTTT.

This clone is categorized as medium-sized. The chain is built from TRBV19 and TRBJ2-5; D is ambiguous. The germline CDR1 and CDR2 sequences are LNHDA and SQIVND (reference sequence). V was trimmed by 6 bases and J by 5 bases, leaving 13 bases between them. This CDR3 is 13 amino acids long. The CDR3 DNA reads as TGTGCCAGTAGGCCGCAAACAGACGAGACCCAGTACTTC. This sequence encodes CASRPQTDETQYF.

The chain links TRBV5-1 to TRBJ2-3; D possibly matches TRBD1 or TRBD2 (5 bases each). Trimming stripped 5 bases from V and 2 bases from J, with 12 bases between. This CDR3 spans 14 amino acids. Germline V gives CDR1 SGHRS, CDR2 YFSETQ. The CDR3, as DNA: TGCGCCAGCAGGGGACCTGAAAACACAGATACGCAGTATTTT. This gives the protein CASRGPENTDTQYF. Full variable domain (missing parts from reference TRBV5-1 and TRBJ2-3): KAGVTQTPRYLIKTRGQQVTLSCSPISGHRSVSWYQQTPGQGLQFLFEYFSETQRNKGNFPGRFSGRQFSNSRSEMNVSTLELGDSALYLCASRGPENTDTQYFGPGTRLTVL.

As regards this clone: The junction and the germline gene differ at one end; a read error may be behind it. This chain joins TRBV10-3 and TRBJ2-7; either TRBD1 or TRBD2 may fit D (5 bases each). Per germline, CDR1 ENHRY and CDR2 SYGVKD. The CDR3 runs 10 residues. The CDR3 nucleotides read TGTGCCATCACCCGGGACCCCCGGAACTTC. Translation: CAITRDPRNF.

This clone was picked up a small number of times. This sequence joins TRBV28 and TRBJ2-3, with D perhaps TRBD1 (6 bases). Germline loops: CDR1 MDHEN, CDR2 SYDVKM. The length of the CDR3 is 12 residues. V was pared by 8 bases and J by 9 bases, with 15 bases between. The DNA of the CDR3 is TGTGCCAGCTCGTCAGGGGTTCGGACGCAGTATTTT. Protein product: CASSSGVRTQYF.

V usage is TRBV27 and J usage is TRBJ2-6; D not resolved. The CDR3 runs 13 residues. V was cut by 6 bases and J by 1 base, with 4 bases left in between. CDR1 and CDR2 (germline): MNHEY, SMNVEV (reference sequence). CDR3 DNA: TGTGCCAGCAGCCGATCTGGGGCCAACGTCCTGACTTTC. Translation gives CASSRSGANVLTF.

The chain uses TRBV2 and TRBJ2-3; the match to TRBD2 covers 8 bases. The germline V gene encodes CDR1 SNHLY and CDR2 FYNNEI. There are 15 residues in the CDR3. With V trimmed by 6 bases and J by 3 bases, 8 bases remained unmatched. CDR3 amino acids: CASRIRGRSTDTQYF. DNA for the CDR3: TGTGCCAGCAGGATCCGCGGGAGGAGTACAGATACGCAGTATTTT.

The chain links TRBV10-3 to TRBJ2-5; D is uncertain. CDR1 is ENHRY, CDR2 SYGVKD, per germline. Trimming left V 3 bases short and J 4 bases short, with 12 bases between. There are 14 residues in the CDR3. This CDR3 is CAISETALGETQYF. CDR3 sequence (DNA): TGTGCCATCAGTGAAACAGCGCTGGGAGAGACCCAGTACTTC.

The chain joins TRBV2 to TRBJ2-1, with D possibly called TRBD1 or TRBD2 (5 bases each). The V end was cut by 6 bases, the J end by 9 bases, with 18 bases between. Germline CDR1 reads SNHLY; CDR2 reads FYNNEI. The CDR3 extends over 14 amino acids. Here the CDR3 DNA reads TGTGCCAGCAGAGAGAATCTTTCAGGGACTGAGCAGTTCTTC. Residues: CASRENLSGTEQFF.

The V call is TRBV27, the J call TRBJ2-7, with a possible D match to TRBD2 (6 bases). The CDR3 runs to 17 residues. The germline V and J ends were trimmed by 6 bases and 9 bases, with 30 bases remaining between them. Germline assignment: CDR1 MNHEY and CDR2 SMNVEV (reference sequence). The CDR3 spells CASRNWGGVGAPGVQYF. The CDR3 bases are TGTGCCAGCAGAAACTGGGGAGGCGTAGGGGCCCCTGGAGTGCAGTACTTC.

This chain connects TRBV7-8 to TRBJ1-1; D is unclear. CDR1 is SGHVS and CDR2 is FQNEAQ in the germline V gene. Trimming shortened V by 1 base and J by 0 bases, and 12 bases separated the two germline ends. The CDR3 runs to 16 residues. CDR3 residues: CASSLEPRHMNTEAFF. The CDR3 nucleotides are TGTGCCAGCAGCTTAGAGCCGCGACATATGAACACTGAAGCTTTCTTT.

A word on this clone: At one boundary the junction diverges from the germline segment, which might be a read error. CDR3 loop: CASSIAALGGNRPQHF. The DNA for the CDR3 is TGTGCCAGTAGTATAGCTGCATTGGGAGGCAATCGGCCCCAGCATTTT. The chain links TRBV19 to TRBJ1-5; D is ambiguous. Germline CDR1 LNHDA, CDR2 SQIVND (reference sequence). The CDR3 is 16 residues long.

In DNA form, the CDR3 reads TGTGCCAGCAGCGCGAGGAAGGATTCACCCCTCCACTTT. Encoded protein: CASSARKDSPLHF. This chain uses TRBV28 with TRBJ1-6; no clear D gene. Between the trimmed V and J ends, which lost 6 bases and 8 bases, there was a span of 11 bases. The length of the CDR3 is 13 residues. Per germline, CDR1 MDHEN and CDR2 SYDVKM. Drawing the rest from reference TRBV28 and TRBJ1-6, the complete variable domain is DVKVTQSSRYLVKRTGEKVFLECVQDMDHENMFWYRQDPGLGLRLIYFSYDVKMKEKGDIPEGYSVSREKKERFSLILESASTNQTSMYLCASSARKDSPLHFGNGTRLTVT.

The chain employs TRBV2 and TRBJ2-7; D remains ambiguous. Germline-derived CDR1 and CDR2 are SNHLY and FYNNEI. The CDR3 is made up of 15 amino acids. V lost 4 bases and J lost 0, with 13 bases in between. The CDR3 DNA reads as TGTGCCAGCAGTGGTCGTAACGGACCCTCCTACGAGCAGTACTTC. Amino acid sequence: CASSGRNGPSYEQYF.

This clone occurred a few times. The chain couples TRBV30 to TRBJ1-5, with TRBD1 matching over 11 bases. J was trimmed by 7 bases and V by 5 bases; bases with no gene match: 4. This CDR3 has 13 amino acids. CDR1 and CDR2 from the germline V gene are GTSNPN and SVGIG (reference sequence). CDR3 loop: CAWGTGGNQPQHF. Here the CDR3 DNA reads TGTGCCTGGGGGACAGGGGGTAACCAGCCCCAGCATTTT.